This T cell receptor (beta chain) was identified in a study of blood T cells in healthy people across ages. Study-level results: Across the age range, TCR beta diversity per million T cells fell in a roughly linear way. It was held that the diversity estimates obtained from one million T cells were underestimates.

There are a few counts of this clonotype. The antigen is unknown. A sample-barcoded 5' primer and a J-beta primer mix were used in a second PCR of roughly 7 to 12 cycles. TCRdb reanalysed the 5' RACE reads using MiXCR and keeps one entry per CDR3 protein. The data show 1.5 million to 2 million distinct CDR3 sequences, with about 28% seen just once and 7.7% held by the top ten. The ends were cut back, 5 bases at V and 6 bases at J, with 20 bases in the middle. The CDR3 is made up of 15 amino acids. CDR1 is DFQATT, CDR2 SNEGSKA, per germline (reference sequence). The TCR originated in a woman aged 25 to 39 in good health. The chain combines TRBV20-1 with TRBJ2-1; D gene ambiguous. The sequencing input was blood. The CDR3 DNA is TGCAGTGCTGTTCGGCGCGGTAAGGGTTTCAATGAGCAGTTCTTC. As protein: CSAVRRGKGFNEQFF.